The sequence of this T cell receptor (beta chain) was determined in a study of T cell repertoires in cytomegalovirus infection. About the research overall: Used in the study were CMV epitopes, some recently identified and HLA-C-restricted, others well-studied and HLA-B-restricted. Based on public TCR beta signatures, there were indications of CMV infection and of a matching HLA type. Study-wide points: CMV-specific TCR beta clonotypes restricted by HLA-C were the ones dominating the ex vivo response.

Details on this clonotype: The target antigen is unknown.

TCRdb analysed the reads with MiXCR anew, one entry per CDR3 protein. The table lists about 500,000 distinct CDR3 sequences, roughly a third of them singletons. The sample here was cultured PBMCs, taken from culture after CMV antigen stimulation. The sequence was obtained from a human donor in good health (CMV status not recorded). Some clones in this sample may be carry-over from other donors' samples.

The chain's CDR3 is CASSSGLAGRGETQYF. Here the CDR3 DNA reads TGTGCCAGCAGTTCCGGACTAGCGGGCCGCGGGGAGACCCAGTACTTC. V usage is TRBV12-3 or TRBV12-4 and J usage is TRBJ2-5, with TRBD2 matching 11 bases. Trimming took 4 bases from V and 5 from J; bases not matched to a gene: 9. CDR3 length: 16 amino acids.